This T cell receptor beta chain was sequenced for a study of blood T cell repertoires in COVID-19. Background on the study: Sources were T cells, B-cell-depleted T cells, or PBMCs; the material itself was cDNA or gDNA.

This clone was recorded only once. Trimming left V 8 bases short and J 7 bases short, with 15 bases between. Germline loops: CDR1 SNHLY, CDR2 FYNNEI. The CDR3 is made up of 14 amino acids. Original methodology: By means of reference gene primer amplification, nucleated cell counts were estimated. Repertoires were generated with immunoSEQ multiplex PCR, while TCRdb's copy carries only in-frame clones and drops some. D and trimming come from the DNA, and the V and J calls and clone size come from that table. The profile shows about 190,000 clones, about 88% of them singletons. The chain carries TRBV2 and TRBJ1-6, with D possibly being TRBD1 (6 bases). This clonotype originated in a man younger than 45 with acute or convalescent COVID-19. The sequenced sample was peripheral blood. Written as DNA, the CDR3 is TGTGCCAGCGCCGCGGACAGCATCAATTCACCCCTCCACTTT. Its protein is CASAADSINSPLHF.